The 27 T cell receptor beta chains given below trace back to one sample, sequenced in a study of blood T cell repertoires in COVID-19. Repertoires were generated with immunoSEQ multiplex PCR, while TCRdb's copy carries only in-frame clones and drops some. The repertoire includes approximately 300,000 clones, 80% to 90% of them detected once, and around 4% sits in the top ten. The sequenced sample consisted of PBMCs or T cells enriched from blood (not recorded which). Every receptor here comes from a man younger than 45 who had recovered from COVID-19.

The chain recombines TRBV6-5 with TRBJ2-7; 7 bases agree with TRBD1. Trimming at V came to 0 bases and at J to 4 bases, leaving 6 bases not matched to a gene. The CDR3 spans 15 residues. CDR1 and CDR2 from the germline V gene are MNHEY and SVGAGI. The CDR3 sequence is CASSYSNRGLYEQYF. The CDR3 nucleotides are TGTGCCAGCAGTTACTCTAACAGGGGATTGTACGAGCAGTACTTC.

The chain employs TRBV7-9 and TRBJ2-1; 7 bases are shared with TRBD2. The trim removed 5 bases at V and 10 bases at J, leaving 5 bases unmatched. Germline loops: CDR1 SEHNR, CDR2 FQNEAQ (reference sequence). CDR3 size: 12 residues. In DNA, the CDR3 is TGTGCCAGCAGCAGGACTAGTCGGGAGCAGTTCTTC. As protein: CASSRTSREQFF.

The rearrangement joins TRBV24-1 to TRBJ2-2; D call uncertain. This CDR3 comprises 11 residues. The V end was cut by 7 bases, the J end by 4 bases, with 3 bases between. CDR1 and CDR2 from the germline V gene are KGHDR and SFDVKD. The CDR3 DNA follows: TGTGCCACCAGCCGCACCGGGGAGCTGTTTTTT. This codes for CATSRTGELFF.

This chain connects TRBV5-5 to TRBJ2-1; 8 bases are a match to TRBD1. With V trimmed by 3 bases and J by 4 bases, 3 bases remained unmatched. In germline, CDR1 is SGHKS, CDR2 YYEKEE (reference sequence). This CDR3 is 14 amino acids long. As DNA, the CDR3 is TGTGCCAGCAGCTACACAGGGGGATACAATGAGCAGTTCTTC. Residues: CASSYTGGYNEQFF. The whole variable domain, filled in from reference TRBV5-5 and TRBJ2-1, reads DAGVTQSPTHLIKTRGQQVTLRCSPISGHKSVSWYQQVLGQGPQFIFQYYEKEERGRGNFPDRFSARQFPNYSSELNVNALLLGDSALYLCASSYTGGYNEQFFGPGTRLTVL.

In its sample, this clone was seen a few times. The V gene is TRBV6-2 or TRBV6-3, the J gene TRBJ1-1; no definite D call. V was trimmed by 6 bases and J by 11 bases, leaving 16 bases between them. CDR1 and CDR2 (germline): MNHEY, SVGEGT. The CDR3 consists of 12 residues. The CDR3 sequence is CASSNWRATAFF. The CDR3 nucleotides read TGTGCCAGCAGCAACTGGAGGGCTACCGCTTTCTTT.

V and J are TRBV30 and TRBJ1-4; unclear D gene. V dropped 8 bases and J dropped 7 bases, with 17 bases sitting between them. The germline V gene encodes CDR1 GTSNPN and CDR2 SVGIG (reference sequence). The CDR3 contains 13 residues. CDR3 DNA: TGTGCCGGAGGCCCAGGACTGCGTGAAAAACTGTTTTTT. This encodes CAGGPGLREKLFF.

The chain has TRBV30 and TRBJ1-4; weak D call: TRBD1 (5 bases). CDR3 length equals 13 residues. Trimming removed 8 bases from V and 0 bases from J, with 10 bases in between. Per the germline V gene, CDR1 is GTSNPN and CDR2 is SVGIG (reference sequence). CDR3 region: CAGAPSTNEKLFF. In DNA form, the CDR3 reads TGTGCCGGGGCACCTTCAACTAATGAAAAACTGTTTTTT.

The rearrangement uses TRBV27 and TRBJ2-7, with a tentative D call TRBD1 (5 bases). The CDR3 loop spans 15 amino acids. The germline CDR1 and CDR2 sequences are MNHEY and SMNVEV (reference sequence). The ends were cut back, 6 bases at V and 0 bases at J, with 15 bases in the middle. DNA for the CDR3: TGTGCCAGCAGCGTAGTGGGGCTAGACTCCTACGAGCAGTACTTC. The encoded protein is CASSVVGLDSYEQYF.

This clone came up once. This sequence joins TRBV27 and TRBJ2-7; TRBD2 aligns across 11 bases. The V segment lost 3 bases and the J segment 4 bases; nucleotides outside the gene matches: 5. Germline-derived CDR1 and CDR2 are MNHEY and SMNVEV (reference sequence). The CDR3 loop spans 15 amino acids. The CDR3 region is CASSLYSGRAYEQYF. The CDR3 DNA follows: TGTGCCAGCAGTTTGTATAGCGGGAGGGCTTACGAGCAGTACTTC.

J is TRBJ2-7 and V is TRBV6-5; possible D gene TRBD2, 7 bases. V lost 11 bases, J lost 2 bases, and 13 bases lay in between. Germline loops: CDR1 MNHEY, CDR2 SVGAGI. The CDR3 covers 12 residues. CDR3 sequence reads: CAGGAQTYEQYF. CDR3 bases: TGTGCCGGGGGGGCCCAAACCTACGAGCAGTACTTC.

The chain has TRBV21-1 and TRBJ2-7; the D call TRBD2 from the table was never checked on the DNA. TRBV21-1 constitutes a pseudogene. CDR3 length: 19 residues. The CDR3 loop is CASSTPWTSGRPTWREQYF. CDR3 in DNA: TGTGCCAGCAGCACCCCCTGGACTAGCGGGAGGCCAACCTGGCGCGAGCAGTACTTC.

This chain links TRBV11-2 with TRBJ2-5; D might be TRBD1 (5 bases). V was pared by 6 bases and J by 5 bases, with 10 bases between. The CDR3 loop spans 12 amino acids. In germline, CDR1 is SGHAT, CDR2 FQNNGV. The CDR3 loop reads CASSPGMETQYF. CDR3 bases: TGTGCCAGCAGTCCAGGGATGGAGACCCAGTACTTC. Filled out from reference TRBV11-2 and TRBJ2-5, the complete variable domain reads EAGVAQSPRYKIIEKRQSVAFWCNPISGHATLYWYQQILGQGPKLLIQFQNNGVVDDSQLPKDRFSAERLKGVDSTLKIQPAKLEDSAVYLCASSPGMETQYFGPGTRLLVL.

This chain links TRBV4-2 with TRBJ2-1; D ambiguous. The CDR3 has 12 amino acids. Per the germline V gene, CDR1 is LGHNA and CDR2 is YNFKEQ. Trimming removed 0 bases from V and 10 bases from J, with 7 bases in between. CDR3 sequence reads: CASSQDNGEQFF. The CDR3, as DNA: TGTGCCAGCAGCCAAGATAACGGGGAGCAGTTCTTC.

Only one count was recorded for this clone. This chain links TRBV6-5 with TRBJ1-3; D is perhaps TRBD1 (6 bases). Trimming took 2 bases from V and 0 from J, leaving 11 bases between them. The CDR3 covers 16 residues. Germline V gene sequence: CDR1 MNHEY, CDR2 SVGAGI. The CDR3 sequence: CASSYTGSGSGNTIYF. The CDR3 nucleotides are TGTGCCAGCAGTTACACAGGGAGCGGCTCTGGAAACACCATATATTTT.

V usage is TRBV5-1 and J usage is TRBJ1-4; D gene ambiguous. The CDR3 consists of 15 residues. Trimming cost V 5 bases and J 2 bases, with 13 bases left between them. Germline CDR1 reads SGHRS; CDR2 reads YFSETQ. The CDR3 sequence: CASRRTPATNEKLFF. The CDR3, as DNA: TGCGCCAGCAGAAGAACCCCCGCGACTAATGAAAAACTGTTTTTT. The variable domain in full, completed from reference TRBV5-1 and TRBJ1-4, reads KAGVTQTPRYLIKTRGQQVTLSCSPISGHRSVSWYQQTPGQGLQFLFEYFSETQRNKGNFPGRFSGRQFSNSRSEMNVSTLELGDSALYLCASRRTPATNEKLFFGSGTQLSVL.

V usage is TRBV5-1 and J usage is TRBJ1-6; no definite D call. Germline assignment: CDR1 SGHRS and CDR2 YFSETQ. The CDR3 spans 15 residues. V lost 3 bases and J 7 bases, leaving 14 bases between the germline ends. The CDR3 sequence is CASSYDWSLNSPLHF. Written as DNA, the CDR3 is TGCGCCAGCAGCTACGACTGGTCCCTAAATTCACCCCTCCACTTT.

The chain's CDR3 is CASSRDRVTEAFF. Written as DNA, the CDR3 is TGTGCCAGCAGCCGGGACAGGGTTACTGAAGCTTTCTTT. The genes are TRBV12-3 or TRBV12-4 and TRBJ1-1, with 9 positions matching TRBD1. The length of the CDR3 is 13 residues. Trimming cost V 6 bases and J 5 bases; bases outside gene matches: 4.

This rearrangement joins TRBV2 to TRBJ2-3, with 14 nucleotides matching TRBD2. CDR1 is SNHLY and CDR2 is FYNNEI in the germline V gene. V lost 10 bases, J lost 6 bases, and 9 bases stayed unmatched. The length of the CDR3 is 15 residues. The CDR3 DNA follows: TGTGCCAATATAGGACTAGCGGGAGGCGGGGATACGCAGTATTTT. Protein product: CANIGLAGGGDTQYF.

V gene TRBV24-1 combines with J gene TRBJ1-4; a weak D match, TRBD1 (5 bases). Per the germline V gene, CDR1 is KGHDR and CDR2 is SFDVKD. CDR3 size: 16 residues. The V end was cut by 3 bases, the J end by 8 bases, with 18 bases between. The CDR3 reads CATSDPSGEGNEKLFF. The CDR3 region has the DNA TGTGCCACCAGTGATCCCTCGGGGGAAGGTAACGAAAAACTGTTTTTT.

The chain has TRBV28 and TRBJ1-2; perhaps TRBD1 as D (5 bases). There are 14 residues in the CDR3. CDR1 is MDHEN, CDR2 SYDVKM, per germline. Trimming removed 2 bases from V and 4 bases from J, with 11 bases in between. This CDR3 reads CASSLRPRAYGYTF. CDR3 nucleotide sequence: TGTGCCAGCAGTTTACGTCCCAGGGCCTATGGCTACACCTTC.

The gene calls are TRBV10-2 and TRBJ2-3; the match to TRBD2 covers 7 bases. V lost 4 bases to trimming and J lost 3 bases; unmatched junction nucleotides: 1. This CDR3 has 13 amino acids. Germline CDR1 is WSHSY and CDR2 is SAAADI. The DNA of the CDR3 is TGCGCCAGCAGTGTGGGGGGGACAGATACGCAGTATTTT. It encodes CASSVGGTDTQYF.

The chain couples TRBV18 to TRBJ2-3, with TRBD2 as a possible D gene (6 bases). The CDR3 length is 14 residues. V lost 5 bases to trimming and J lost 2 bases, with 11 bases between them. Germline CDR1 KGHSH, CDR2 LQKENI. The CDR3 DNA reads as TGTGCCAGCTCAAAGGTAGCGGCCACAGATACGCAGTATTTT. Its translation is CASSKVAATDTQYF.

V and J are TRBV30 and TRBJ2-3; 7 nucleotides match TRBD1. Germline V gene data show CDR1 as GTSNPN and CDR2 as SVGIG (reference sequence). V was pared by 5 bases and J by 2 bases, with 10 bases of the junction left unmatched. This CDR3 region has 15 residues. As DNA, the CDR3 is TGTGCCTGGGGGGATATGAGGGGGCCCACAGATACGCAGTATTTT. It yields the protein CAWGDMRGPTDTQYF. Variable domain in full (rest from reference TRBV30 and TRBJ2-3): SQTIHQWPATLVQPVGSPLSLECTVEGTSNPNLYWYRQAAGRGLQLLFYSVGIGQISSEVPQNLSASRPQDRQFILSSKKLLLSDSGFYLCAWGDMRGPTDTQYFGPGTRLTVL.

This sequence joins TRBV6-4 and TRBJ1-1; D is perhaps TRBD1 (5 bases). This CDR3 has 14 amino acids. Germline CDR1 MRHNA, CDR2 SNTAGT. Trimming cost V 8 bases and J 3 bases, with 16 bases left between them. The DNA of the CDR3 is TGTGCCAGCCCCACCGGGGGTGGGGACACTGAAGCTTTCTTT. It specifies CASPTGGGDTEAFF.

In DNA, the CDR3 is TGTGCCACCAGCAGAGAGGCACGCAGTGGCAATCAGCCCCAGCATTTT. This encodes CATSREARSGNQPQHF. The chain is built from TRBV15 and TRBJ1-5; no clear D gene. Germline CDR1 reads LNHNV; CDR2 reads YYDKDF (reference sequence). The germline V and J ends were trimmed by 0 bases and 2 bases, with 11 bases remaining between them. The CDR3 has 16 amino acids.

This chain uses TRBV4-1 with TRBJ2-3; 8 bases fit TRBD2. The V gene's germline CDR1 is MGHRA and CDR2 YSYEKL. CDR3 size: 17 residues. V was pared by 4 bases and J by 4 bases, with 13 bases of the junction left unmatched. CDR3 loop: CASSLGVAERESDTQYF. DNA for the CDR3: TGCGCCAGCAGCCTGGGGGTGGCGGAGCGGGAGTCAGATACGCAGTATTTT.

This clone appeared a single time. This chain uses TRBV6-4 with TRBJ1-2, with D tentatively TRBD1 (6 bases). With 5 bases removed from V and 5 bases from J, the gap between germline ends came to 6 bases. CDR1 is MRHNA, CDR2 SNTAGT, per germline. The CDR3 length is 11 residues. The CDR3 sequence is CASSQGYGYTF. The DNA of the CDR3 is TGTGCCAGCAGTCAGGGGTATGGCTACACCTTC.